This TCR beta chain appears in the sequencing data of a study of beta chain features in type 1 diabetes. Study context: Healthy donors and patients showed comparable age, gender and cell yields.

The authors reverse transcribed all of the isolated RNA, so sequencing captured expressed TCRB transcripts. Method: immunoSEQ multiplex PCR; TCRdb's copy keeps in-frame clones and lacks some. The top ten hold 0.9% to 1.2% of the sample, which has 250,000 to 300,000 clones, 8% seen once. General study points: Patients showed naive, central memory and Treg TCRB repertoires that appeared more similar than those of healthy donors. Among type 1 diabetes patients, VDJ junctions had fewer insertions and more deletions.

Only a few counts were recorded for this clone. The antigen is undetermined. V lost 3 bases and J 0 bases, leaving 21 bases between the germline ends. The length of the CDR3 is 18 residues. Germline V gives CDR1 GTSNPN, CDR2 SVGIG (reference sequence). The clonotype originates from a woman aged 18-29 years in good health. The chain employs TRBV30 and TRBJ1-5; D gene unclear. Sequenced: central memory CD4+ T cells from blood. CDR3 loop: CAWRERGPASYSNQPQHF. CDR3 sequence (DNA): TGTGCCTGGAGGGAGCGAGGGCCCGCCTCATATAGCAATCAGCCCCAGCATTTT. The full variable domain, its missing parts supplied by reference TRBV30 and TRBJ1-5, is SQTIHQWPATLVQPVGSPLSLECTVEGTSNPNLYWYRQAAGRGLQLLFYSVGIGQISSEVPQNLSASRPQDRQFILSSKKLLLSDSGFYLCAWRERGPASYSNQPQHFGDGTRLSIL.